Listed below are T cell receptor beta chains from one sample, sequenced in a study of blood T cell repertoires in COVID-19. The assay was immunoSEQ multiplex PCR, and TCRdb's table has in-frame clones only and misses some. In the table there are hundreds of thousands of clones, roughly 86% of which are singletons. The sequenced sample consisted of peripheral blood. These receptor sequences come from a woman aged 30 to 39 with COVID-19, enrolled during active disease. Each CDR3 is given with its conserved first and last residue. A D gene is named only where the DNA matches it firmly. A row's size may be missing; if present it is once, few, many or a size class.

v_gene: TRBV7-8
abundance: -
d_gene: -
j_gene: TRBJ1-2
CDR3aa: CASSLRSTNYGYTF
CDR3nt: TGTGCCAGCAGCTTACGGTCCACTAACTATGGCTACACCTTC

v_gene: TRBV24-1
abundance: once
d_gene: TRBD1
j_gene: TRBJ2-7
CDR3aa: CATSDPWGTGLHEQYF
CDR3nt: TGTGCCACCAGTGACCCATGGGGGACAGGGCTACACGAGCAGTACTTC

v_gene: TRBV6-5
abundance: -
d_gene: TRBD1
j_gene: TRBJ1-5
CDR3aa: CASSQDRFHQPQHF
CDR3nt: TGTGCCAGCAGTCAGGACAGGTTCCATCAGCCCCAGCATTTT

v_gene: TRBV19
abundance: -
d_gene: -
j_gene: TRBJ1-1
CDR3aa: CASNQNTEAFF
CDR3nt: TGTGCCAGTAATCAGAACACTGAAGCTTTCTTT

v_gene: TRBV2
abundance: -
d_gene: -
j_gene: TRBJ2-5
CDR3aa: CASSGQRQETQYF
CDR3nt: TGTGCCAGCAGCGGACAAAGGCAAGAGACCCAGTACTTC

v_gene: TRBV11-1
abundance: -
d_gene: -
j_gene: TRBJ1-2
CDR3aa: CASSFVGLNGYYGYTF
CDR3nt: TGTGCCAGCAGCTTCGTCGGCCTCAACGGGTACTATGGCTACACCTTC

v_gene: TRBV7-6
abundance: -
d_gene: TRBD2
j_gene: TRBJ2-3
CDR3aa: CASSQTSGGAGDTQYF
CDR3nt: TGTGCCAGCAGCCAAACTAGCGGGGGGGCCGGAGATACGCAGTATTTT

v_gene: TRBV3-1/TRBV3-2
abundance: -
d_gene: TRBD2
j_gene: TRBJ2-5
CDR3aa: CASSQESPMTSGGAGKTQYF
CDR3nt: TGTGCCAGCAGCCAAGAATCCCCCATGACTAGCGGGGGGGCCGGAAAGACCCAGTACTTC

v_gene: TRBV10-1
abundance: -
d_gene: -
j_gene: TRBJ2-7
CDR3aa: CASSPALGLPPAYEQYF
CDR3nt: TGCGCCAGCAGTCCGGCCCTTGGACTACCCCCGGCCTACGAGCAGTACTTC

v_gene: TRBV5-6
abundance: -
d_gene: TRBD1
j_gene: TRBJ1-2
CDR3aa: CASSFFDRGHGYTF
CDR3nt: TGTGCCAGCAGCTTCTTTGACAGGGGGCATGGCTACACCTTC

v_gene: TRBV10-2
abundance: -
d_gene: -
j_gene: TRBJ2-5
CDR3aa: CASIPQGGGGPQETQYF
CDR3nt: TGCGCCAGCATCCCCCAGGGGGGCGGGGGGCCTCAAGAGACCCAGTACTTC

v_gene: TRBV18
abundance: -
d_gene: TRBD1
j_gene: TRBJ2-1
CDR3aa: CASSRDRGGSYNEQFF
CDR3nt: TGTGCCAGCTCACGCGACAGGGGTGGGTCCTACAATGAGCAGTTCTTC

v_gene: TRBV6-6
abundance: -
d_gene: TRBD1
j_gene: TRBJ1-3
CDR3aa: CASRLQGSGNTIYF
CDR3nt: TGTGCCAGCAGGTTACAGGGGAGTGGAAACACCATATATTTT

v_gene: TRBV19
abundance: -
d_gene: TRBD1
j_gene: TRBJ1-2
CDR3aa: CASWGGQGSGYTF
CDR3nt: TGTGCCAGCTGGGGGGGACAGGGAAGTGGCTACACCTTC

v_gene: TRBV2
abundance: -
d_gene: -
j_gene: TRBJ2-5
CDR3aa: CASSSGQGDEETQYF
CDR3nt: TGTGCCAGCAGTTCAGGGCAGGGTGACGAAGAGACCCAGTACTTC

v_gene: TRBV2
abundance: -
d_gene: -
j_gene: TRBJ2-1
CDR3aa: CASSPGLYNEQFF
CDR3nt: TGTGCCAGCAGTCCGGGACTCTACAATGAGCAGTTCTTC

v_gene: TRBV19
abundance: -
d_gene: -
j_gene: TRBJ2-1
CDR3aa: CASSIGHNHYNEQFF
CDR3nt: TGTGCCAGTAGTATCGGACACAACCACTACAATGAGCAGTTCTTC

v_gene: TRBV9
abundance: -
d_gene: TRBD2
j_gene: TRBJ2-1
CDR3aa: CASSVPRGGPSEYEQFF
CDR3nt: TGTGCCAGCAGCGTTCCCCGGGGGGGCCCCTCAGAGTATGAGCAGTTCTTC

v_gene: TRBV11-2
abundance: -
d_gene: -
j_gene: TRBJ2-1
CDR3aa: CASSVTGSRYDEQFF
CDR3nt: TGTGCCAGCAGTGTGACAGGTTCCCGCTACGATGAGCAGTTCTTC

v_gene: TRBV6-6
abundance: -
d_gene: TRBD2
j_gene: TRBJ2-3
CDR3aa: CASSYGLAGTTDTQYF
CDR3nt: TGTGCCAGCAGTTACGGGCTAGCGGGGACCACAGATACGCAGTATTTT

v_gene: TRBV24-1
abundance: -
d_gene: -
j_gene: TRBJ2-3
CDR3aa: CATSAEGVADTQYF
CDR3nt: TGTGCCACCAGTGCGGAGGGTGTCGCAGATACGCAGTATTTT

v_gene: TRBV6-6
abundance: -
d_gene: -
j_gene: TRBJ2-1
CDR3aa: CASSLGTSSNEQFF
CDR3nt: TGTGCCAGCAGTCTCGGGACATCCAGCAATGAGCAGTTCTTC

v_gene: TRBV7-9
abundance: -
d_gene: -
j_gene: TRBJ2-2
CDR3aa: CARGPREKNTGELFF
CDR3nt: TGTGCCAGGGGCCCCAGGGAAAAGAACACCGGGGAGCTGTTTTTT

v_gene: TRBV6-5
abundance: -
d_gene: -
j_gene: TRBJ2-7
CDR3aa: CASQTEVGGPYEQYF
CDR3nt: TGTGCCAGCCAGACTGAAGTGGGGGGTCCCTACGAGCAGTACTTC

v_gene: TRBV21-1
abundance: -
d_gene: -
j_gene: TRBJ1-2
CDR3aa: CARGAGAWAGYTF
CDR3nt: TGTGCCAGGGGGGCAGGGGCCTGGGCTGGCTACACCTTC

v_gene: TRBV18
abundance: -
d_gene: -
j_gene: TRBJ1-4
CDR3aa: CAGATATNEKLFF
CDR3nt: TGTGCCGGGGCGACAGCAACTAATGAAAAACTGTTTTTT

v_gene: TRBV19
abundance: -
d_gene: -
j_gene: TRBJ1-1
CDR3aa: CASRNWATQAFF
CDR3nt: TGTGCCAGTAGAAATTGGGCCACCCAAGCTTTCTTT

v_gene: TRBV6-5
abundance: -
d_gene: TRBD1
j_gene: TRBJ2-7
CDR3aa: CASMRQGAREQYF
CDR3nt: TGTGCCAGCATGCGACAGGGGGCGCGTGAGCAGTACTTC

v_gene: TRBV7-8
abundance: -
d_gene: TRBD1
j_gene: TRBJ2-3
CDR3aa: CASSKDRGQRPTDTQYF
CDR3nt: TGTGCCAGCAGCAAGGACAGGGGGCAGCGTCCCACAGATACGCAGTATTTT

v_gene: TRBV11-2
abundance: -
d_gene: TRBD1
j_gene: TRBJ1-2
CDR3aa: CASSLGPETGAYGYTF
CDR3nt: TGTGCCAGCAGCCTGGGGCCAGAGACAGGGGCCTATGGCTACACCTTC

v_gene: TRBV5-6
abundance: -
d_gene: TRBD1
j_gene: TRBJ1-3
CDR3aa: CASSLWGQSGNTIYF
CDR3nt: TGTGCCAGCAGCTTGTGGGGACAGTCTGGAAACACCATATATTTT

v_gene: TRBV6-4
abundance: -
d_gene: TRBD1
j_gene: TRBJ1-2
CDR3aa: CASSDSPRTGGFYGYTF
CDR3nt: TGTGCCAGCAGTGACTCCCCTAGGACAGGGGGTTTCTATGGCTACACCTTC

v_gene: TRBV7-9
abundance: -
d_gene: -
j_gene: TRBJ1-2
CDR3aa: CASSPQGGGYGYTF
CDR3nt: TGTGCCAGCAGCCCCCAAGGAGGAGGATATGGCTACACCTTC

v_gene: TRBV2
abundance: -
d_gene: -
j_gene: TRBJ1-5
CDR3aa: CASSAGLTPQHF
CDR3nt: TGTGCCAGCAGTGCCGGACTGACGCCCCAGCATTTT

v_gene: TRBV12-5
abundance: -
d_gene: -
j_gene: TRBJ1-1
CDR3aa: CASGPALGEAFF
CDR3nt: TGTGCTAGTGGTCCAGCTCTGGGCGAAGCTTTCTTT

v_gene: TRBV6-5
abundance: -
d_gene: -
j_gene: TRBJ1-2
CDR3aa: CASTLSHDSYGYTF
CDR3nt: TGTGCCAGCACCCTGAGTCATGATTCTTATGGCTACACCTTC

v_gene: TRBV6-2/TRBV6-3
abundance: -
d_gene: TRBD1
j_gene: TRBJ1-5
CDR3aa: CASSYRPDRVGQPQHF
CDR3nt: TGTGCCAGCAGTTACCGCCCCGACAGGGTAGGTCAGCCCCAGCATTTT

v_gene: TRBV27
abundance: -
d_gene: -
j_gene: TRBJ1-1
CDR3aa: CASSFGARLNTEAFF
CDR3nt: TGTGCCAGCAGTTTTGGGGCCAGATTGAACACTGAAGCTTTCTTT

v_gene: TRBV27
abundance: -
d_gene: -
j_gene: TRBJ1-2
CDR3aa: CASSLIGEGDGYGYTF
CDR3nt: TGTGCCAGCAGTTTGATAGGAGAGGGGGATGGTTATGGCTACACCTTC

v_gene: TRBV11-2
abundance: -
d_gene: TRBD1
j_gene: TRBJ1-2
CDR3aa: CASSFVGQGGGYTF
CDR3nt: TGTGCCAGCAGCTTCGTGGGACAGGGCGGAGGCTACACCTTC

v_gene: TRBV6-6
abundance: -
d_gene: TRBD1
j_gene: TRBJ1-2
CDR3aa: CASQGAGHYYGYTF
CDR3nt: TGTGCCAGCCAGGGGGCAGGCCACTACTATGGCTACACCTTC

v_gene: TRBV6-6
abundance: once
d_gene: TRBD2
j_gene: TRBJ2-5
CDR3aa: CATRWGTLAGQETQYF
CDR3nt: TGTGCCACCCGCTGGGGGACCCTAGCGGGGCAAGAGACCCAGTACTTC

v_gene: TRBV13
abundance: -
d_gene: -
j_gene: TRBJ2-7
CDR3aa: CASSPSYLQGSYEQYF
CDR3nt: TGTGCCAGCAGCCCCAGCTACTTACAGGGCTCCTACGAGCAGTACTTC

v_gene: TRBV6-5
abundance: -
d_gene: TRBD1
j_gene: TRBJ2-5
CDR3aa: CASGNGQGAGETQYF
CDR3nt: TGTGCCAGCGGAAACGGACAGGGGGCAGGGGAGACCCAGTACTTC

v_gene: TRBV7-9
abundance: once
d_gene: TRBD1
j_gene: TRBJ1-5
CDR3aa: CASSYSSGTGGFYQPQHF
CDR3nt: TGTGCCAGCAGCTATAGTTCCGGGACAGGGGGCTTTTATCAGCCCCAGCATTTT

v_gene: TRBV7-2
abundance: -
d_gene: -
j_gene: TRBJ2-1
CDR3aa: CASSLGSVSYNEQFF
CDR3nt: TGTGCCAGCAGCTTAGGATCGGTCTCCTACAATGAGCAGTTCTTC

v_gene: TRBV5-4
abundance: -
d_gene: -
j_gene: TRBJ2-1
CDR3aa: CASSSLARGHEQFF
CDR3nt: TGTGCCAGCAGCTCCCTAGCGCGGGGCCACGAGCAGTTCTTC

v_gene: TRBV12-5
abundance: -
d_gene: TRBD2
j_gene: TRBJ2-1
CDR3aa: CASGLGLAGSYNEQFF
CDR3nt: TGTGCTAGTGGTCTGGGACTAGCGGGATCCTACAATGAGCAGTTCTTC

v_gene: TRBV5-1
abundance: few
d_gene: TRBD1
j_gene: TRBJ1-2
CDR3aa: CASSSDRGRGNYGYTF
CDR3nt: TGCGCCAGCAGCTCGGACAGGGGGCGCGGCAACTATGGCTACACCTTC

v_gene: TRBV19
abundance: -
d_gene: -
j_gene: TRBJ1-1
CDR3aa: CASSIEGSNTEAFF
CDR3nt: TGTGCCAGTAGTATCGAGGGATCGAACACTGAAGCTTTCTTT

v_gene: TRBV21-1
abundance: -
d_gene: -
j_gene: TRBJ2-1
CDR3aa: CASYLAGGDEQFF
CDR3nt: TGTGCCAGCTACCTAGCGGGGGGAGATGAGCAGTTCTTC

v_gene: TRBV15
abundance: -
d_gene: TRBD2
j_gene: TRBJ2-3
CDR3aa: CATSRNSGVENTQYF
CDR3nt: TGTGCCACCAGCAGGAATAGCGGGGTGGAGAATACGCAGTATTTT

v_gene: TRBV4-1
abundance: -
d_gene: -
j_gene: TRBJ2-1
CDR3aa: CASSPGHTSLNEQFF
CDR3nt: TGCGCCAGCAGCCCGGGACACACCTCTCTCAATGAGCAGTTCTTC

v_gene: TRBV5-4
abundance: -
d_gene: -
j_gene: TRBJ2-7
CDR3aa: CASSFGTLEQYF
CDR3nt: TGTGCCAGCAGCTTTGGGACACTCGAGCAGTACTTC